These 4 T cell receptor beta chains came from one sample sequenced in a study of human T cells and chemical hapten exposure. Time point in this sample: patch test 3, about 24 weeks after DPC sensitization. The treatment is: therapeutic diphenylcyclopropenone sensitization with weekly scalp DPC. MiXCR, run by TCRdb on the RACE reads, gives a single entry per CDR3 protein. The sample has roughly 53,000 distinct CDR3 sequences, 9.9% seen once. The starting material was whole blood, obtained in connection with sensitization to the hapten diphenylcyclopropenone (DPC). All receptors derive from a middle-aged woman with alopecia areata. Some clones in this sample may be carry-over from other donors' samples.

This clonotype has only a few counts. This chain connects TRBV4-2 to TRBJ1-2, with D perhaps TRBD1 (6 bases). Germline V CDR1 and CDR2: LGHNA, YNFKEQ. CDR3 length: 16 residues. V dropped 0 bases and J dropped 0 bases, with 11 bases sitting between them. The CDR3 DNA reads TGTGCCAGCAGCCAAGAGGGGGCAACTCCTAACTATGGCTACACCTTC. Protein product: CASSQEGATPNYGYTF.

The J gene is TRBJ2-7, the V gene TRBV6-2 or TRBV6-3; D ambiguous. Deletions cut 2 bases from V and 2 bases from J, with 7 bases between. This CDR3 spans 13 amino acids. Germline CDR1 MNHEY, CDR2 SVGEGT. The CDR3 nucleotides read TGTGCCAGCAGTTACCTAGGGCCCTACGAGCAGTACTTC. This sequence encodes CASSYLGPYEQYF.

This clonotype turned up a few times. The chain links TRBV29-1 to TRBJ2-1; D gene unclear. V was shortened by 4 bases and J by 0 bases, with 10 bases between the two germline ends. CDR1 SQVTM and CDR2 ANQGSEA come from the germline V gene. The CDR3 consists of 14 residues. The CDR3 coding sequence is TGCAGCGTTGGGGTAGTAGCCTCCTACAATGAGCAGTTCTTC. As protein: CSVGVVASYNEQFF.

This clonotype was seen repeatedly, ten times or more. This chain uses TRBV7-2 with TRBJ1-2; D remains ambiguous. Germline CDR1 reads SGHTA; CDR2 reads FQGNSA. The CDR3 has 14 residues. Trimming removed 5 bases at V and 4 bases at J, with 14 bases between. The CDR3 DNA is TGTGCCAGCAGCCAGAGCGTGGGCTTCTATGGCTACACCTTC. Translated: CASSQSVGFYGYTF.